Below are 9 T cell receptor beta chains sequenced from a single sample in a study of regulatory T cells in long-lasting Graves disease. The time point is: newly diagnosed GD, antithyroid drugs for less than 3 months. Following extraction of RNA from PBMCs, that RNA was used to make the TCR library. Relying on iRepertoire HTBI primers and Arm-PCR of CDR3 regions, the team built TCR beta libraries. TCRdb analysed the multiplex PCR reads with MiXCR anew, one entry per CDR3 protein. In the table there are some 240,000 distinct CDR3 sequences, around 20% of which are singletons. The same specimen was also included in a second study, on T cells in Graves' hyperthyroidism and ophthalmopathy.

The specimen was peripheral blood mononuclear cells (PBMCs), collected at new diagnosis, from a patient treated with antithyroid drugs. Source of these receptors: a woman aged 25-40 years with Graves disease.

This clonotype came up many times. The gene calls are TRBV28 and TRBJ2-7; D possibly corresponds to TRBD1 (5 bases). V was pared by 8 bases and J by 5 bases, with 13 bases between. Germline assignment: CDR1 MDHEN and CDR2 SYDVKM. The CDR3 consists of 12 residues. CDR3 sequence reads: CASWGRANEQYF. CDR3 nucleotide sequence: TGTGCCAGCTGGGGCAGGGCCAACGAGCAGTACTTC.

J is TRBJ2-2 and V is TRBV5-1; a weak D match, TRBD2 (6 bases). Germline V gives CDR1 SGHRS, CDR2 YFSETQ. This CDR3 contains 15 residues. V dropped 3 bases and J dropped 0 bases, with 9 bases sitting between them. In DNA form, the CDR3 reads TGCGCCAGCAGCTGGGACTCGACGAACACCGGGGAGCTGTTTTTT. Translated: CASSWDSTNTGELFF.

This chain connects TRBV6-5 to TRBJ1-5, with D uncertain. CDR1 is MNHEY, CDR2 SVGAGI, per germline. CDR3 size: 15 residues. V was trimmed by 0 bases and J by 6 bases, leaving 12 bases between them. The CDR3 DNA follows: TGTGCCAGCAGTTACTCGAAAAGTGAAGCTCAGCCCCAGCATTTT. Its protein product is CASSYSKSEAQPQHF.

V usage is TRBV20-1 and J usage is TRBJ2-7, with 9 bases aligning to TRBD2. Unmatched junction bases numbered 7, after V lost 0 bases and J lost 7 bases. The CDR3 contains 14 residues. Germline V gives CDR1 DFQATT, CDR2 SNEGSKA (reference sequence). In DNA, the CDR3 is TGCAGTGCTAGAGAGGGGCTAGCGGGGCAAGAGCAGTACTTC. This codes for CSAREGLAGQEQYF.

This clonotype was recorded a few times. This sequence may be a read error, since a much larger clone differs from it by one base. This chain connects TRBV28 to TRBJ1-2; D is perhaps TRBD1 (5 bases). CDR1 is MDHEN and CDR2 is SYDVKM in the germline V gene. This CDR3 is built from 17 residues. V dropped 5 bases and J dropped 0 bases, with 19 bases sitting between them. CDR3 sequence reads: CASSPGGAGLTNYGYTF. Here the CDR3 DNA reads TGTGCCAGCAGTCCCGGCGGGGCAGGACTAACTAACTATGGCTACACCTTC.

This clonotype has ten or more counts. The chain has TRBV29-1 and TRBJ2-5; D might be TRBD1 (6 bases). V was cut by 5 bases and J by 2 bases, with 9 bases left in between. The CDR3 runs 12 residues. The germline V gene has CDR1 SQVTM and CDR2 ANQGSEA. CDR3 bases: TGCAGCGTTAGGACAGAGCAAGAGACCCAGTACTTC. It codes for CSVRTEQETQYF.

Many counts were recorded for this clonotype. The rearrangement uses TRBV5-6 and TRBJ1-2, with 7 bases identical to TRBD1. This CDR3 has 14 residues. CDR1 SGHDT and CDR2 YYEEEE come from the germline V gene. V gave up 0 bases and J gave up 4 bases; unmatched junction bases: 3. The DNA for the CDR3 is TGTGCCAGCAGCTTGGAGGGGGCCCCCTATGGCTACACCTTC. Translated, it gives CASSLEGAPYGYTF.

The sample holds many counts of this clonotype. This chain uses TRBV5-6 with TRBJ1-2, with D unclear. V shed 0 bases and J shed 2 bases, with 11 bases lying between them. Germline CDR1 reads SGHDT; CDR2 reads YYEEEE. The CDR3 totals 15 residues. DNA of the CDR3: TGTGCCAGCAGCTTGGCGGGTGGGCGGAACTATGGCTACACCTTC. This sequence encodes CASSLAGGRNYGYTF. Looking up the rest from reference TRBV5-6 and TRBJ1-2 gives the full variable domain: DAGVTQSPTHLIKTRGQQVTLRCSPKSGHDTVSWYQQALGQGPQFIFQYYEEEERQRGNFPDRFSGHQFPNYSSELNVNALLLGDSALYLCASSLAGGRNYGYTFGSGTRLTVV.

As to this clonotype: This likely traces to a read error, being one base from a far larger clone. The V call is TRBV5-8, the J call TRBJ1-1; no clear D. The CDR3 is 17 residues long. Germline assignment: CDR1 SGHTS and CDR2 YDEGEE. The CDR3 loop is CASSLRVTGTPNTEAFF. The CDR3 bases are TGCGCCAGCAGCTTAAGGGTGACCGGCACCCCGAACACTGAAGCTTTCTTT.